These 30 T cell receptor beta chains were all obtained from the same sample, sequenced in a study of blood T cell repertoires in COVID-19. Method: immunoSEQ multiplex PCR; TCRdb's copy keeps in-frame clones and lacks some. The profile covers approximately 210,000 clones, with about 90% appearing a single time and approximately 1.5% taken by the ten largest. Sequencing was carried out using peripheral blood. All receptors come from a man in his late teens or twenties with active or convalescent COVID-19.

The chain has TRBV2 and TRBJ1-4, with D tentatively TRBD1 (5 bases). CDR3 length: 13 residues. Germline values: CDR1 SNHLY, CDR2 FYNNEI. Trimming took 6 bases from V and 3 from J, leaving 8 bases between them. In nucleotides, the CDR3 is TGTGCCAGCAGGGCGGGGCCTAATGAAAAACTGTTTTTT. Amino acids: CASRAGPNEKLFF.

V usage is TRBV28 and J usage is TRBJ1-5; 8 nucleotides line up with TRBD1. Trimming at V came to 0 bases and at J to 2 bases, leaving 3 bases not matched to a gene. This CDR3 contains 16 residues. Germline V CDR1 and CDR2: MDHEN, SYDVKM. In DNA, the CDR3 is TGTGCCAGCAGTTTATGGCAGGGGGCAGGCAATCAGCCCCAGCATTTT. Translating gives CASSLWQGAGNQPQHF.

The genes are TRBV19 and TRBJ1-5, with 8 bases aligning to TRBD1. V shed 7 bases, J shed 3 bases, and the junction held 8 bases outside the gene matches. Looked up from germline, CDR1 is LNHDA and CDR2 is SQIVND (reference sequence). The CDR3 has 15 residues. CDR3 residues: CASNPRTGFNQPQHF. CDR3 in DNA: TGTGCCAGTAACCCTAGGACAGGGTTCAATCAGCCCCAGCATTTT.

This chain uses TRBV5-4 with TRBJ2-5, with D possibly matching TRBD2 (5 bases). Trimming removed 4 bases at V and 7 bases at J, with 14 bases between. The germline V gene encodes CDR1 SGHNT and CDR2 YYREEE (reference sequence). The CDR3 contains 13 residues. The CDR3 nucleotides read TGTGCCAGCAGCCGTGAGGGAGCGCGGACCCAGTACTTC. It translates to CASSREGARTQYF.

This clone has only one observation. This rearrangement joins TRBV4-1 to TRBJ1-4; D uncertain. Germline V gives CDR1 MGHRA, CDR2 YSYEKL. The V end lost 0 bases, the J end lost 4 bases, and 15 bases lay between the germline ends. The CDR3 consists of 17 residues. CDR3 loop: CASSQDPGSQRNEKLFF. CDR3 sequence (DNA): TGCGCCAGCAGCCAAGATCCGGGTAGTCAGCGTAATGAAAAACTGTTTTTT.

J is TRBJ2-7 and V is TRBV27; TRBD1 agrees at 7 bases. This CDR3 region has 14 residues. From germline, CDR1 is MNHEY and CDR2 SMNVEV (reference sequence). V shed 2 bases, J shed 4 bases, and the junction held 5 bases outside the gene matches. The CDR3 region is CASSLTGAGYEQYF. In DNA, the CDR3 is TGTGCCAGCAGTTTAACAGGGGCTGGTTACGAGCAGTACTTC.

The CDR3 DNA is TGTGCCAGCAGCTTAGCGCAGGGGGACTCATATTTTCCCTACGAGCAGTACTTC. The encoded protein is CASSLAQGDSYFPYEQYF. This chain joins TRBV7-6 and TRBJ2-7; TRBD1 might be the D (7 bases). V lost 0 bases and J lost 2, with 20 bases in between. CDR3 length: 18 residues. Germline V gene lookup returns CDR1 SGHVS and CDR2 FNYEAQ.

Written as DNA, the CDR3 is TGTGCCAGCAGTCCAAGCAACAGTAACACCGGGGAGCTGTTTTTT. Amino acid sequence: CASSPSNSNTGELFF. V is TRBV6-5 and J is TRBJ2-2; D is uncertain. The CDR3 extends over 15 amino acids. Trimming cost V 5 bases and J 2 bases, with 12 bases left between them. Looked up from germline, CDR1 is MNHEY and CDR2 is SVGAGI.

The rearrangement links TRBV7-9 to TRBJ2-1; 10 bases are shared with TRBD2. The CDR3 length is 15 residues. Germline V gene data show CDR1 as SEHNR and CDR2 as FQNEAQ (reference sequence). J was trimmed by 4 bases and V by 5 bases; bases with no gene match: 5. CDR3 region: CASSKLAGVYNEQFF. The CDR3 DNA sequence: TGTGCCAGCAGCAAGCTAGCGGGAGTTTACAATGAGCAGTTCTTC.

The J gene is TRBJ2-5, the V gene TRBV21-1; the DNA was not compared with TRBD1, the D call given in the table. TRBV21-1 has pseudogene status. The CDR3 consists of 14 residues. The CDR3 loop reads CASRDWTAQETQYF. The CDR3 DNA follows: TGTGCCAGCAGGGACTGGACAGCCCAAGAGACCCAGTACTTC.

V usage is TRBV5-4 and J usage is TRBJ2-2; the D gene is possibly TRBD2 (5 bases). The CDR3 totals 14 residues. The V and J ends lost 4 bases and 3 bases respectively, with 10 bases between them. The germline V gene has CDR1 SGHNT and CDR2 YYREEE (reference sequence). CDR3 in DNA: TGTGCCAGCAGCACCGGACTGTACACCGGGGAGCTGTTTTTT. Translating gives CASSTGLYTGELFF.

This sequence joins TRBV19 and TRBJ2-2; 13 bases fit TRBD2. J lost 7 bases, V lost 5 bases, and 7 bases had no gene match. Germline values: CDR1 LNHDA, CDR2 SQIVND (reference sequence). This CDR3 contains 16 residues. This chain's CDR3 is CASSPTSGRSVGELFF. Written as DNA, the CDR3 is TGTGCCAGTAGTCCGACTAGCGGGAGGTCTGTCGGGGAGCTGTTTTTT.

The chain has TRBV28 and TRBJ2-2, with 8 bases that match TRBD2. Germline V lookup: CDR1 MDHEN, CDR2 SYDVKM. The trim removed 6 bases at V and 6 bases at J, leaving 9 bases unmatched. This CDR3 contains 15 residues. The CDR3 is CASSIAGMEAGELFF. As DNA, the CDR3 is TGTGCCAGCAGCATAGCGGGAATGGAGGCCGGGGAGCTGTTTTTT.

The chain recombines TRBV5-4 with TRBJ1-1; unclear D gene. CDR1 SGHNT and CDR2 YYREEE come from the germline V gene (reference sequence). The CDR3 runs 15 residues. V lost 0 bases and J lost 4, with 13 bases in between. In DNA form, the CDR3 reads TGTGCCAGCAGCTTGGCCGACACTGGGAGCACTGAAGCTTTCTTT. Translation gives CASSLADTGSTEAFF.

This chain links TRBV18 with TRBJ2-1; D call uncertain. V was clipped by 3 bases and J by 4 bases, with 13 bases between them. CDR1 is KGHSH and CDR2 is LQKENI in the germline V gene. The CDR3 extends over 15 amino acids. Written as DNA, the CDR3 is TGTGCCAGCTCACCGGCAGGTTCCTTATACAATGAGCAGTTCTTC. Protein sequence: CASSPAGSLYNEQFF.

The V call is TRBV4-2, the J call TRBJ1-4, with no clear D. Germline lookup yields CDR1 LGHNA and CDR2 YNFKEQ. V gave up 4 bases and J gave up 8 bases, with 14 bases separating them. The CDR3 totals 14 residues. The CDR3 here is CASSPGRPGEKLFF. CDR3 nucleotides: TGTGCCAGCAGCCCCGGACGGCCGGGAGAAAAACTGTTTTTT.

The chain has TRBV7-7 and TRBJ2-1; a possible D gene is TRBD1 (5 bases). Per the germline V gene, CDR1 is SSHAT and CDR2 is FNYEAQ (reference sequence). The CDR3 is 13 residues long. Between the trimmed V and J ends, which lost 5 bases and 12 bases, there was a span of 17 bases. The CDR3 bases are TGTGCCAGCAGCCCGGACCGGTCTCAGGGGCAGTTCTTC. It encodes CASSPDRSQGQFF. The entire variable domain, with the rest obtained from reference TRBV7-7 and TRBJ2-1, is as follows: GAGVSQSPRYKVTKRGQDVTLRCDPISSHATLYWYQQALGQGPEFLTYFNYEAQPDKSGLPSDRFSAERPEGSISTLTIQRTEQRDSAMYRCASSPDRSQGQFFGPGTRLTVL.

V usage is TRBV2 and J usage is TRBJ1-6; D might be TRBD1 (6 bases). The V and J ends lost 7 bases and 9 bases respectively, with 16 bases between them. CDR1 is SNHLY, CDR2 FYNNEI, per germline. The CDR3 sequence is 14 residues long. This CDR3 is CASNAGQLISPLHF. The CDR3 nucleotides read TGTGCCAGCAACGCCGGACAGCTGATTTCACCCCTCCACTTT.

In this sample, this clone turned up a few times. The chain recombines TRBV2 with TRBJ1-5; D unclear. Deletions cut 8 bases from V and 4 bases from J, with 15 bases between. From germline, CDR1 is SNHLY and CDR2 FYNNEI. The CDR3 length is 14 residues. The CDR3 protein is CASSGRVGNQPQHF. CDR3 nucleotides: TGTGCCAGCTCCGGGAGGGTCGGGAATCAGCCCCAGCATTTT.

The V gene is TRBV5-4, the J gene TRBJ2-7; the match to TRBD2 covers 12 bases. In germline, CDR1 is SGHNT, CDR2 YYREEE (reference sequence). V shed 4 bases and J 3 bases; nucleotides not matched to a gene: 8. The CDR3 runs 16 residues. CDR3 sequence reads: CASSPLASGRGYEQYF. In DNA, the CDR3 is TGTGCCAGCAGCCCCCTGGCTAGCGGGAGGGGCTACGAGCAGTACTTC.

This sequence joins TRBV4-2 and TRBJ1-4; TRBD1 matches 10 bases. Unmatched junction bases numbered 9, after V lost 5 bases and J lost 0 bases. The germline CDR1 and CDR2 sequences are LGHNA and YNFKEQ. The CDR3 is 18 residues long. The CDR3 here is CASSESRDRGSTNEKLFF. The CDR3 region has the DNA TGTGCCAGCAGCGAGAGCAGGGACAGGGGATCAACTAATGAAAAACTGTTTTTT.

This clone was recorded a few times. The rearrangement uses TRBV7-8 and TRBJ2-5, with TRBD2 matching over 13 bases. The CDR3 is 16 amino acids. Germline assignment: CDR1 SGHVS and CDR2 FQNEAQ. The junction had 7 bases not matched to a gene; V was cut back by 5 bases and J by 4 bases. The CDR3 here is CASSPTSGRAGETQYF. Here the CDR3 DNA reads TGTGCCAGCAGCCCCACTAGCGGGAGGGCCGGAGAGACCCAGTACTTC.

This clone was picked up a small number of times. This sequence joins TRBV10-1 and TRBJ2-5, with D possibly TRBD2 on 6 matching bases. Germline V gene sequence: CDR1 WNHNN, CDR2 SYGVQD (reference sequence). The ends were cut back, 0 bases at V and 7 bases at J, with 9 bases in the middle. The CDR3 consists of 13 residues. The CDR3 reads CASSESTRGTQYF. CDR3 coding DNA: TGCGCCAGCAGTGAGTCGACTAGGGGGACCCAGTACTTC.

A note on this clone: The same CDR3 is also encoded by other DNA sequences in this sample. The gene calls are TRBV27 and TRBJ2-1; TRBD2 agrees at 13 bases. The CDR3 consists of 15 residues. Germline lookup yields CDR1 MNHEY and CDR2 SMNVEV (reference sequence). V was pared by 4 bases and J by 6 bases, with 3 bases of the junction left unmatched. The CDR3, as DNA: TGTGCCAGCAGTTCACTAGCGGGAGGGGGCAATGAGCAGTTCTTC. It yields the protein CASSSLAGGGNEQFF.

The chain employs TRBV5-6 and TRBJ2-5; a possible D gene is TRBD2 (5 bases). The CDR3 runs 15 residues. Between the trimmed V and J ends, which lost 2 bases and 4 bases, there was a span of 15 bases. Germline V lookup: CDR1 SGHDT, CDR2 YYEEEE. CDR3 loop: CASSLPGTAAETQYF. The CDR3 nucleotides read TGTGCCAGCAGCTTACCGGGAACCGCGGCAGAGACCCAGTACTTC. Variable domain in full (rest from reference TRBV5-6 and TRBJ2-5): DAGVTQSPTHLIKTRGQQVTLRCSPKSGHDTVSWYQQALGQGPQFIFQYYEEEERQRGNFPDRFSGHQFPNYSSELNVNALLLGDSALYLCASSLPGTAAETQYFGPGTRLLVL.

The chain employs TRBV12-3 or TRBV12-4 and TRBJ1-1; D is uncertain. The V end was cut by 7 bases, the J end by 11 bases, with 11 bases between. The CDR3 length is 10 residues. The CDR3 DNA is TGTGCCAGCACTACCAACGTGGCTTTCTTT. Translation gives CASTTNVAFF.

The CDR3: CASSPGQGALNTEAFF. DNA for the CDR3: TGTGCCAGCAGTCCGGGACAGGGCGCTCTGAACACTGAAGCTTTCTTT. The V call is TRBV5-4, the J call TRBJ1-1, with TRBD1 matching over 9 bases. The V gene end was trimmed by 5 bases and the J gene end by 0 bases; junction bases not matched to a gene: 8. This CDR3 contains 16 residues. Germline CDR1 SGHNT, CDR2 YYREEE (reference sequence).

V usage is TRBV2 and J usage is TRBJ2-3, with TRBD2 as a possible D gene (5 bases). V gave up 4 bases and J gave up 3 bases, with 8 bases separating them. The CDR3 extends over 13 amino acids. The V gene's germline CDR1 is SNHLY and CDR2 FYNNEI. The CDR3 spells CASSGEITDTQYF. Written as DNA, the CDR3 is TGTGCCAGCAGTGGGGAGATAACAGATACGCAGTATTTT.

The chain is built from TRBV28 and TRBJ2-1, with 7 positions matching TRBD2. Germline V lookup: CDR1 MDHEN, CDR2 SYDVKM. The J segment lost 4 bases and the V segment lost 6 bases, leaving 12 bases of the junction unmatched. The CDR3 consists of 16 residues. CDR3 bases: TGTGCCAGCAGGACTGAGGGCGGGAGTAGGTACAATGAGCAGTTCTTC. Translating it yields CASRTEGGSRYNEQFF.

The chain uses TRBV28 and TRBJ1-1; D remains unclear. CDR1 and CDR2 (germline): MDHEN, SYDVKM. The V end lost 6 bases, the J end lost 3 bases, and 17 bases lay between the germline ends. The CDR3 contains 15 residues. The CDR3 DNA reads as TGTGCCAGCAGCCAATACGCCACGGGAGACACTGAAGCTTTCTTT. Translated: CASSQYATGDTEAFF.